A selection of T cell receptor beta chains follows, all from one sample in a study of STAT5B mutations in CD4+ large granular lymphocyte leukemia. Produced via immunoSEQ multiplex PCR; TCRdb's table is partial and in-frame only. The sample has around 50,000 clones, more than 65% seen once. The specimen was CD4+ T cells from blood buffy coats. The receptors were gathered from a human donor in good health. The CDR3 runs from the conserved cysteine through the conserved F or W. The D gene is left open where the match is weak. The listing skips clone size in some rows; elsewhere it reads once, few, many or a size class.

V,D,size,J,CDR3,DNA
TRBV19,-,-,TRBJ1-2,CASNALGSLNYGYTF,TGTGCCAGTAACGCCCTGGGGTCTTTAAACTATGGCTACACCTTC
TRBV6-5,-,-,TRBJ1-5,CASSYRGKQPQHF,TGTGCCAGCAGTTACAGGGGAAAACAGCCCCAGCATTTT
TRBV10-3,-,-,TRBJ1-1,CAISEARDGTEAFF,TGTGCCATCAGCGAAGCGCGGGACGGCACTGAAGCTTTCTTT
TRBV29-1,-,-,TRBJ1-4,CSVGGFGEKLFF,TGCAGCGTTGGGGGGTTTGGGGAAAAACTGTTTTTT
TRBV14,TRBD2,-,TRBJ2-7,CASSHSGSREQYF,TGTGCCAGCAGTCATAGCGGGAGCCGAGAGCAGTACTTC
TRBV7-2,-,-,TRBJ2-3,CASSSFTDTQYF,TGTGCCAGCAGCTCATTCACAGATACGCAGTATTTT
TRBV18,TRBD1,-,TRBJ1-5,CASSPQGALNQPQHF,TGTGCCAGCTCTCCACAGGGGGCCCTCAATCAGCCCCAGCATTTT
TRBV27,TRBD1,few,TRBJ1-2,CASSSIPDRYYGYTF,TGTGCCAGCAGTTCAATACCGGACAGGTACTATGGCTACACCTTC
TRBV5-1,-,-,TRBJ2-6,CASSPGDSGANVLTF,TGCGCCAGCAGCCCAGGGGATTCTGGGGCCAACGTCCTGACTTTC
TRBV9,-,-,TRBJ1-1,CASSVGSASEAFF,TGTGCCAGCAGCGTAGGGTCGGCCAGTGAAGCTTTCTTT
TRBV4-2,TRBD2,once,TRBJ2-3,CASSQAVSGIADTQYF,TGTGCCAGCAGCCAAGCGGTTAGCGGGATAGCAGATACGCAGTATTTT
TRBV28,TRBD1,-,TRBJ1-2,CASSPTGKERGYTF,TGTGCCAGCAGTCCGACAGGGAAGGAGCGTGGCTACACCTTC
TRBV6-6,-,-,TRBJ2-3,CASSYRSLSTDTQYF,TGTGCCAGCAGTTACCGGTCTCTAAGCACAGATACGCAGTATTTT
TRBV2,-,few,TRBJ1-2,CASSELTGYTF,TGTGCCAGCAGTGAGCTGACAGGCTACACCTTC
TRBV11-2,-,-,TRBJ2-5,CASSPIRAGKRETQYF,TGTGCCAGCAGTCCCATCCGAGCGGGTAAAAGAGAGACCCAGTACTTC
TRBV5-4,-,-,TRBJ1-2,CASSLRGNDGYTF,TGTGCCAGCAGCTTGCGGGGGAACGATGGCTACACCTTC
TRBV18,-,-,TRBJ2-7,CASSPNQAEQYF,TGTGCCAGCTCACCAAATCAGGCCGAGCAGTACTTC
TRBV28,TRBD1,-,TRBJ2-7,CASRKQGAFGEQYF,TGTGCCAGCAGGAAACAGGGGGCGTTCGGCGAGCAGTACTTC
TRBV19,TRBD1,-,TRBJ2-7,CASSERDRGTYEQYF,TGTGCCAGTAGTGAGCGGGACAGGGGAACCTACGAGCAGTACTTC
TRBV4-2,TRBD2,-,TRBJ2-1,CASSSLRTSGGTDNEQFF,TGTGCCAGCAGCTCCCTGCGGACTAGCGGGGGGACCGACAATGAGCAGTTCTTC
TRBV2,-,-,TRBJ2-1,CASSTDTYNEQFF,TGTGCCAGCAGTACGGACACATACAATGAGCAGTTCTTC
TRBV14,-,-,TRBJ2-7,CASSPYMSPQLPYEQYF,TGTGCCAGCAGCCCTTACATGTCCCCGCAGCTTCCCTACGAGCAGTACTTC
TRBV11-2,-,-,TRBJ2-2,CASSLGAGASHTGELFF,TGTGCCAGCAGCTTAGGGGCCGGGGCATCGCACACCGGGGAGCTGTTTTTT
TRBV6-1,TRBD1,-,TRBJ2-7,CASTLGGQGDEQYF,TGTGCCAGCACCCTAGGGGGACAGGGGGACGAGCAGTACTTC
TRBV6-5,-,-,TRBJ2-5,CASSSLAIQETQYF,TGTGCCAGCAGTTCGCTAGCGATACAAGAGACCCAGTACTTC
TRBV5-1,TRBD2,-,TRBJ2-7,CASSPGLAGTYEQYF,TGCGCCAGCAGCCCAGGACTAGCGGGGACCTACGAGCAGTACTTC
TRBV7-9,TRBD1,-,TRBJ1-5,CASSYFGKQGNQPQHF,TGTGCCAGCAGCTATTTTGGGAAACAGGGGAATCAGCCCCAGCATTTT
TRBV2,-,-,TRBJ2-2,CASSADRAGELFF,TGTGCCAGCAGTGCTGACCGTGCCGGGGAGCTGTTTTTT
TRBV29-1,TRBD2,-,TRBJ2-3,CSVRGEGTTGTDTQYF,TGCAGCGTCCGGGGGGAGGGCACTACGGGCACAGATACGCAGTATTTT
TRBV19,TRBD1,-,TRBJ2-6,CASSIRTGGVGANVLTF,TGTGCCAGTAGTATTAGGACAGGGGGCGTTGGGGCCAACGTCCTGACTTTC
TRBV10-3,-,-,TRBJ1-1,CAISEGTEAFF,TGTGCCATCAGTGAGGGTACTGAAGCTTTCTTT
TRBV9,-,-,TRBJ1-1,CASSVVRGVAEAFF,TGTGCCAGCAGCGTAGTTAGGGGGGTGGCTGAAGCTTTCTTT
TRBV7-2,-,-,TRBJ2-7,CASSSFHEQYF,TGTGCCAGCAGCTCGTTCCACGAGCAGTACTTC
TRBV2,TRBD2,-,TRBJ2-7,CASSEELAGGNEQYF,TGTGCCAGCAGTGAAGAGTTAGCGGGAGGAAACGAGCAGTACTTC
TRBV5-1,TRBD2,-,TRBJ2-7,CASSSGGSYEQYF,TGCGCCAGCAGCTCGGGGGGCTCCTACGAGCAGTACTTC
TRBV6-1,-,-,TRBJ2-1,CASSDAGGRLFF,TGTGCCAGCAGCGACGCTGGGGGCAGACTGTTCTTC
TRBV19,-,-,TRBJ1-2,CASRDQKLGYTF,TGTGCCAGCCGAGATCAAAAGCTTGGCTACACCTTC
TRBV5-6,-,once,TRBJ2-7,CASSFRDEPSGADEQYF,TGTGCCAGCAGCTTTAGAGACGAGCCTTCAGGGGCCGACGAGCAGTACTTC
TRBV11-3,TRBD1,-,TRBJ1-3,CASSYGQAGPSGNTIYF,TGTGCCAGCAGTTATGGACAGGCAGGTCCCTCTGGAAACACCATATATTTT
TRBV10-3,TRBD1,-,TRBJ1-2,CAISARDRGGGYTF,TGTGCCATCAGTGCCAGGGACAGGGGAGGTGGCTACACCTTC
TRBV4-2,TRBD2,-,TRBJ2-7,CASSQQTSGGYEQYF,TGTGCCAGCAGCCAGCAAACTAGCGGGGGCTACGAGCAGTACTTC
TRBV2,-,-,TRBJ1-5,CASTKDSNQPQHF,TGTGCCAGCACTAAGGACAGCAATCAGCCCCAGCATTTT
TRBV9,TRBD2,-,TRBJ2-5,CASSVTSGGIETQYF,TGTGCCAGCAGCGTTACTAGCGGGGGCATAGAGACCCAGTACTTC
TRBV2,-,-,TRBJ1-6,CASSSSARVNSYNSPLHF,TGTGCCAGTTCGTCTAGCGCCCGGGTGAACTCCTATAATTCACCCCTCCACTTT